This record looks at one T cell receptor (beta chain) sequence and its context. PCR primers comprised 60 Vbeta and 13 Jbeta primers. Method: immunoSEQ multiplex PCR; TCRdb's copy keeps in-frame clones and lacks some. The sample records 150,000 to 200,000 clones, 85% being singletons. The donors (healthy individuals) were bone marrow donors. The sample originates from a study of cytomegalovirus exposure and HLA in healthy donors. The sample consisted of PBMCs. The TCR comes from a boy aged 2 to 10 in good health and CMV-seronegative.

The CDR3 DNA reads TGTGCCAGCCTACCGCGTGGGAGCTTGAACACTGAAGCTTTCTTT. Its protein product is CASLPRGSLNTEAFF. This chain joins TRBV6-5 and TRBJ1-1, with no clear D. In germline, CDR1 is MNHEY, CDR2 SVGAGI. V was clipped by 8 bases and J by 0 bases, with 16 bases between them. This CDR3 region has 15 residues.